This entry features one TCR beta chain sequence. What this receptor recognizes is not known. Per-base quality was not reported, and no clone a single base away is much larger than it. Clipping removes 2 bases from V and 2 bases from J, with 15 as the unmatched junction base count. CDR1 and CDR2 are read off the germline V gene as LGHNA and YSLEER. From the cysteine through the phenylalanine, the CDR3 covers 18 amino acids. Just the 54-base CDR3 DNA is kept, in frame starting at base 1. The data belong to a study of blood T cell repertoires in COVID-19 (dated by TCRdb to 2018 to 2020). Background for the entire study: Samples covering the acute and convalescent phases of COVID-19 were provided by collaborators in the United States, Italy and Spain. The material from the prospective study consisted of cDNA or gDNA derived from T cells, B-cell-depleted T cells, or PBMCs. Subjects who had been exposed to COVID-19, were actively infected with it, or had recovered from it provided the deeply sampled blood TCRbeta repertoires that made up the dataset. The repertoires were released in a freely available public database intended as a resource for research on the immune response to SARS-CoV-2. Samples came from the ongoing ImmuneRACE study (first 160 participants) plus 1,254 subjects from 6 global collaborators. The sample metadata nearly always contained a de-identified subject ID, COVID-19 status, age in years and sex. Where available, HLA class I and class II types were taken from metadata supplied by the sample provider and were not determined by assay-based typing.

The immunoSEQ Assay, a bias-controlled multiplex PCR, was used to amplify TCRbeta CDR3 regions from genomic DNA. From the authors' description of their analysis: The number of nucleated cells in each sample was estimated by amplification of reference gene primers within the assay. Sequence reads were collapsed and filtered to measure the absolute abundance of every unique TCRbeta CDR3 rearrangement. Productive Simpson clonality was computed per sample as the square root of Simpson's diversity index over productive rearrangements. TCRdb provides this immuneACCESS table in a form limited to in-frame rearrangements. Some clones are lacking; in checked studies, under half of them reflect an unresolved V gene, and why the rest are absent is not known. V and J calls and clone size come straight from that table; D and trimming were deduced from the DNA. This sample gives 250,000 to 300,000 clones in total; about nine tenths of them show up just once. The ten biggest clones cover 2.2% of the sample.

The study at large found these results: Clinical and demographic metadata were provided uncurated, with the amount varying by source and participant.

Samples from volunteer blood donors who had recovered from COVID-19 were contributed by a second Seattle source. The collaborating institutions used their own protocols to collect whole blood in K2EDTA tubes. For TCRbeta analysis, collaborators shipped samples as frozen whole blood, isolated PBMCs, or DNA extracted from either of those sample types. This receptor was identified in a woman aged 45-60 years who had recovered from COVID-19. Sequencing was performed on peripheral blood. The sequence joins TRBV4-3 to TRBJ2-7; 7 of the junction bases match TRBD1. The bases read TGCGCCAGCAGCCAACAGATTTCCTTGACAGGGAATCCCTACGAGCAGTACTTC. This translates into CASSQQISLTGNPYEQYF.